The table lists the clone carrying this T cell receptor (beta chain) with a count of one. Its antigen is unidentified. TCRdb used MiXCR to reprocess the 5' RACE reads, holding one entry per CDR3 protein. This sample has about 130,000 distinct CDR3 sequences, with roughly 15% found just once. The record originates from a study of T-cell memory formation after mild COVID-19. Study-wide results and caveats: For contracting clones, CD4+ ones sat mainly in CM and EM, CD8+ in EMRA.

This CDR3 has 17 amino acids. In germline, CDR1 is MNHNS, CDR2 SASEGT. J gave up 0 bases and V 1 base, and 4 bases lay outside the gene matches. This chain connects TRBV6-1 to TRBJ1-3, with 9 bases that match TRBD1. The source material was PBMCs or a T cell subset sorted from them (not recorded which). This sequence was found in an adult woman who had mild COVID-19 (a few samples of this study predate the infection). Cell type and time point are not known. This chain's CDR3 is CASSEVRDRDSGNTIYF. In DNA, the CDR3 is TGTGCCAGCAGTGAAGTACGGGACAGGGACTCTGGAAACACCATATATTTT.